This T cell receptor (beta chain) was obtained from a study of response to subunit inactivated influenza vaccine. TCRdb independently ran MiXCR on the RT-PCR reads; one entry per CDR3 protein. Seen here are hundreds of thousands of distinct CDR3 sequences, 12% to 15% observed once, and the top ten hold less than 8.5%. The V gene lost 1 base and the J gene lost 3 bases, with 17 bases spanning the gap. This CDR3 comprises 17 residues. Notes on the study in general: It was the authors' suggestion that each seasonal influenza vaccination recruits few new T cells.

Note on this clonotype: What it binds is not known.

This receptor was identified in a man aged 50 or older who received an inactivated influenza vaccine. This specimen was PBMCs from blood, taken 14 days before vaccination. V and J are TRBV12-3 or TRBV12-4 and TRBJ2-3; D unclear. The CDR3 region has the DNA TGTGCCAGCAGTTTAGACCAGGCTAGTATTGCGACAGATACGCAGTATTTT. Translation gives CASSLDQASIATDTQYF.